By proportion, the clone carrying this TCR beta chain is large (0.1 to 1%). Method: immunoSEQ multiplex PCR; TCRdb's copy keeps in-frame clones and lacks some. The profile covers around 2,000 clones, with roughly 26% appearing a single time and around 14% taken by the ten largest. This sample was taken from a study of T cells in localized non-small cell lung cancer. The CDR3 is 15 residues long. The germline V gene has CDR1 MNHGY and CDR2 SAAAGT. Between the trimmed V and J ends, which lost 0 bases and 5 bases, there was a span of 10 bases. This TCR was sampled from a male donor aged 60 or over with stage I lung adenocarcinoma. Sequenced material: normal lung tissue next to the tumor, taken before any cancer treatment. The V gene is TRBV6-8, the J gene TRBJ1-4; D not resolved. In DNA form, the CDR3 reads TGTGCCAGCAGTTACTCGGTGCGGCTGAATGAAAAACTGTTTTTT. Translated, it gives CASSYSVRLNEKLFF.